Below, one T cell receptor beta chain is given with its context. This clone came up many times. The antigen it binds to is not known. There are no base qualities to consult, and no much larger clone falls within one base. V lost 1 base and J lost 8 bases, and the count of bases not matched to a germline gene is 10. The germline V gene sets CDR1 to LGHNA and CDR2 to YSLEER. The CDR3 contains 17 residues, cysteine and phenylalanine counted. The entry retains the CDR3 DNA only, 51 bases that are in frame from base 1. The sample comes from a study of blood T cell repertoires in COVID-19 (dated by TCRdb to between 2020 and 2021). In terms of the full investigation: Collaborator samples came from the United States, Italy and Spain and covered acute and convalescent phases of COVID-19. The prospective study material was composed of cDNA or gDNA derived from T cells, B-cell-depleted T cells, or PBMCs. The dataset comprised deeply sampled blood TCRbeta repertoires from subjects exposed to, actively infected with, or recovered from COVID-19. The repertoires were released in a freely available public database intended as a resource for research on the immune response to SARS-CoV-2. Samples came from the ongoing ImmuneRACE study (first 160 participants) plus 1,254 subjects from 6 global collaborators. A de-identified subject ID, COVID-19 status, age in years and sex were almost always included in the sample metadata. Where HLA class I and class II types were available, the types were taken from metadata supplied by the sample provider, not from assay-based typing.

Samples from volunteer blood donors who had recovered from COVID-19 were contributed by a second Seattle source. Collaborating institutions collected whole blood in K2EDTA tubes following their own protocols. For TCRbeta analysis, collaborator samples were shipped as frozen whole blood, as isolated PBMCs, or as DNA extracted from either sample type. Study-wide conclusions, independent of this receptor: How much clinical and demographic metadata was included differed by source and by participant, and the metadata was provided uncurated.

The immunoSEQ Assay, a bias-controlled multiplex PCR, was used to amplify TCRbeta CDR3 regions from genomic DNA. The authors' pipeline ran thus. Within the assay, amplification of reference gene primers was used to estimate how many nucleated cells each sample contained. To quantify the absolute abundance of each unique TCRbeta CDR3 rearrangement, sequence reads were collapsed and filtered. For each sample, productive Simpson clonality was calculated as the square root of Simpson's diversity index over productive rearrangements. This is the immuneACCESS table as TCRdb keeps it, with only in-frame sequences that have V and J called. A part of the clones is gone; compared with another copy, unresolved V genes explain less than half, and the rest is unexplained. Clone size and the V and J calls come from that table; the DNA yielded D and trimming. The sample records 55,000 to 75,000 clones, approximately 80% of which are singletons. Over 15% of the sample is taken by the ten largest.

The chain uses TRBV4-3 and TRBJ2-1; 11 nucleotides in the junction match TRBD2. This TCR came from a man between 65 and 85 years old who had recovered from COVID-19. Input material: peripheral blood. The CDR3 reads CASSQGRLAGSVDEQFF. The DNA is TGCGCCAGCAGCCAAGGGCGACTAGCGGGATCGGTTGATGAGCAGTTCTTC.